What follows describes a single TCR beta chain. Its antigen remains unknown. This sample was taken from a study of cytomegalovirus exposure and HLA in healthy donors. Study-wide points: Testing in vitro showed a few CMV-associated chains specific for CMV antigens.

This CDR3 contains 12 residues. V was clipped by 4 bases and J by 4 bases, with 7 bases between them. The germline V gene encodes CDR1 SNHLY and CDR2 FYNNEI. Amplification used 60 Vbeta primers and 13 Jbeta primers. Libraries were prepared by immunoSEQ multiplex PCR; TCRdb keeps only in-frame clonotypes and omits some of them. The table includes about 180,000 clones, about 82% detected once. This chain uses TRBV2 with TRBJ1-2, with no clear D. The receptor comes from a woman in her forties or fifties in good health and CMV-seropositive. Material: PBMCs. The CDR3 sequence is CASSARSYGYTF. The CDR3 coding sequence is TGTGCCAGCAGTGCCCGGTCCTATGGCTACACCTTC.